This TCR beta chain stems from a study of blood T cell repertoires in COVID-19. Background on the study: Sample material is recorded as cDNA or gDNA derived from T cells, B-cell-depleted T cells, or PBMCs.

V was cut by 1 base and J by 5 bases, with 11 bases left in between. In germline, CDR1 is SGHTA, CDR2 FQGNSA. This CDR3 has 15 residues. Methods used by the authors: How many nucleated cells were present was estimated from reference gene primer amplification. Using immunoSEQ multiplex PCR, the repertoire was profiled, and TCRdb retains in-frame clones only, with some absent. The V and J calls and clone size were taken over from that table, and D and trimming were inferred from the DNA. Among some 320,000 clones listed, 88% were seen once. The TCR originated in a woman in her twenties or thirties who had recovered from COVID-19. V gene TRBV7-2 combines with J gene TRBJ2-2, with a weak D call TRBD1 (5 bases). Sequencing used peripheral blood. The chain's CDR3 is CASSLELSGTGELFF. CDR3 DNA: TGTGCCAGCAGCTTAGAGTTATCAGGGACCGGGGAGCTGTTTTTT. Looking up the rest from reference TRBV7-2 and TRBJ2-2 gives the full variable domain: GAGVSQSPSNKVTEKGKDVELRCDPISGHTALYWYRQSLGQGLEFLIYFQGNSAPDKSGLPSDRFSAERTGGSVSTLTIQRTQQEDSAVYLCASSLELSGTGELFFGEGSRLTVL.